The 23 T cell receptor beta chains below all came from one sample that was sequenced in a study of T cell responses to AZD1222 COVID-19 vaccine. Clones were read by immunoSEQ multiplex PCR, and TCRdb kept only the in-frame ones, dropping some. The sample holds 150,000 or so clones, around 93% seen once. The sample in question was peripheral blood, obtained on day 0 of AZD1222 vaccination. Every receptor here comes from an adult in good health.

This clone was picked up a small number of times. The chain couples TRBV7-2 to TRBJ1-2; 7 bases match TRBD1. Losses at the gene ends were 5 bases for V and 1 base for J; bases not matched to a gene: 10. Germline V gene sequence: CDR1 SGHTA, CDR2 FQGNSA. The CDR3 is 16 amino acids. The CDR3 DNA reads TGTGCCAGCAGCAAGATCCTGACAGGGTTTAACTATGGCTACACCTTC. It encodes CASSKILTGFNYGYTF.

J is TRBJ1-1 and V is TRBV6-4; 10 nucleotides agree with TRBD1. V shed 0 bases, J shed 5 bases, and the junction held 6 bases outside the gene matches. Germline loops: CDR1 MRHNA, CDR2 SNTAGT. There are 16 residues in the CDR3. Here the CDR3 DNA reads TGTGCCAGCAGTGACTCTAAGACAGGGGGCTCGACTGAAGCTTTCTTT. Translated, it gives CASSDSKTGGSTEAFF.

The rearrangement links TRBV10-3 to TRBJ1-4; D not certain. Trimming left V 7 bases short and J 0 bases short, with 9 bases between. CDR1 and CDR2 from the germline V gene are ENHRY and SYGVKD. This CDR3 contains 14 residues. CDR3 DNA: TGTGCCATCAACCGGGATTCAACTAATGAAAAACTGTTTTTT. Its protein is CAINRDSTNEKLFF.

This clone came up once. V gene TRBV19 combines with J gene TRBJ1-5; no clear D. The CDR3 covers 14 residues. The V end was cut by 3 bases, the J end by 3 bases, with 9 bases between. The V gene's germline CDR1 is LNHDA and CDR2 SQIVND (reference sequence). Here the CDR3 reads CASSISGFNQPQHF. The CDR3 bases are TGTGCCAGTAGTATTTCTGGATTCAATCAGCCCCAGCATTTT.

The chain has TRBV7-2 and TRBJ2-3, with D uncertain. The V end was cut by 1 base, the J end by 3 bases, with 5 bases between. The length of the CDR3 is 13 residues. The germline V gene has CDR1 SGHTA and CDR2 FQGNSA. CDR3 DNA sequence: TGTGCCAGCAGCTTAGGCGAGACAGATACGCAGTATTTT. It yields the protein CASSLGETDTQYF.

The DNA for the CDR3 is TGTGCCAGCAGCACCCAAATCTACAATGAGCAGTTCTTC. Translated: CASSTQIYNEQFF. The chain recombines TRBV9 with TRBJ2-1; D ambiguous. With 4 bases removed from V and 3 bases from J, the gap between germline ends came to 8 bases. The CDR3 sequence is 13 residues long. Germline V gene data show CDR1 as SGDLS and CDR2 as YYNGEE.

V and J are TRBV7-9 and TRBJ1-1; no clear D. Germline-derived CDR1 and CDR2 are SEHNR and FQNEAQ (reference sequence). Trimming pared 0 bases from V and 0 bases from J, leaving 5 bases between. The CDR3 runs to 14 residues. This chain's CDR3 is CASSLAGLNTEAFF. CDR3 in DNA: TGTGCCAGCAGCTTAGCCGGATTGAACACTGAAGCTTTCTTT.

This clone occurred once. V gene TRBV18 combines with J gene TRBJ1-5; 10 nucleotides match TRBD1. CDR3 size: 15 residues. CDR1 and CDR2 (germline): KGHSH, LQKENI. V was clipped by 8 bases and J by 6 bases; unmatched bases: 10. The CDR3 spells CASTQTGGTGQPQHF. The CDR3 nucleotides are TGTGCCAGCACACAGACAGGGGGCACGGGTCAGCCCCAGCATTTT.

V usage is TRBV18 and J usage is TRBJ2-7, with 10 positions matching TRBD1. The CDR3 has 13 residues. Germline V CDR1 and CDR2: KGHSH, LQKENI. With V trimmed by 3 bases and J by 7 bases, 3 bases remained unmatched. DNA of the CDR3: TGTGCCAGCTCACCTGGACAGGGGGGAGAGCAGTACTTC. Translated: CASSPGQGGEQYF.

This chain connects TRBV19 to TRBJ1-4; D gene uncertain. V was trimmed by 9 bases and J by 0 bases, leaving 11 bases between them. The germline gives CDR1 LNHDA, CDR2 SQIVND (reference sequence). The length of the CDR3 is 14 residues. CDR3 nucleotides: TGTGCCAGCTCTTCGGCTGCAACTAATGAAAAACTGTTTTTT. Encoded protein: CASSSAATNEKLFF. The variable domain in full, completed from reference TRBV19 and TRBJ1-4, reads DGGITQSPKYLFRKEGQNVTLSCEQNLNHDAMYWYRQDPGQGLRLIYYSQIVNDFQKGDIAEGYSVSREKKESFPLTVTSAQKNPTAFYLCASSSAATNEKLFFGSGTQLSVL.

The V gene is TRBV4-2, the J gene TRBJ1-5; D possibly corresponds to TRBD1 (5 bases). The CDR3 contains 14 residues. V was cut by 0 bases and J by 4 bases, with 7 bases left in between. Per germline, CDR1 LGHNA and CDR2 YNFKEQ. The CDR3 nucleotides are TGTGCCAGCAGCCAAGACAGGGTGAATCAGCCCCAGCATTTT. This gives the protein CASSQDRVNQPQHF.

V and J are TRBV5-6 and TRBJ1-3; the D gene is possibly TRBD1 (5 bases). Germline CDR1 is SGHDT and CDR2 is YYEEEE. The CDR3 has 14 residues. V was clipped by 1 base and J by 4 bases, with 9 bases between them. The CDR3 DNA reads as TGTGCCAGCAGCTTGCCAGGGAGCGGAAACACCATATATTTT. Translation gives CASSLPGSGNTIYF.

V is TRBV19 and J is TRBJ1-2; possibly TRBD1 for D (5 bases). This CDR3 region has 16 residues. V was clipped by 4 bases and J by 3 bases, with 18 bases between them. The germline gives CDR1 LNHDA, CDR2 SQIVND (reference sequence). The CDR3 DNA reads as TGTGCCAGTAGTACGTCCCCAGGGCTGGTGGACTATGGCTACACCTTC. Translating it yields CASSTSPGLVDYGYTF.

The chain combines TRBV6-6 with TRBJ1-6; D may be TRBD1 (5 bases). Between the trimmed V and J ends, which lost 5 bases and 9 bases, there was a span of 26 bases. Germline-derived CDR1 and CDR2 are MNHNY and SVGAGI (reference sequence). The CDR3 runs to 18 residues. The CDR3 DNA reads as TGTGCCAGCAGTCCCCGGGTAGGGAGGGGTATTAGCGGTTCACCCCTCCACTTT. It encodes CASSPRVGRGISGSPLHF.

The chain carries TRBV28 and TRBJ2-1, with a weak D call TRBD2 (5 bases). Looked up from germline, CDR1 is MDHEN and CDR2 is SYDVKM. The CDR3 sequence is 12 residues long. CDR3 coding DNA: TGTGCTGTTAGCGACGGCTACAATGAGCAGTTCTTC. Translation gives CAVSDGYNEQFF.

This chain links TRBV25-1 with TRBJ1-1; maybe TRBD1 (5 bases). CDR3 length: 14 residues. Germline CDR1 MGHDK, CDR2 SYGVNS. V lost 4 bases and J 4 bases, leaving 13 bases between the germline ends. CDR3: CASSATDLSTEAFF. The CDR3 bases are TGTGCCAGCAGTGCGACAGATCTGAGCACTGAAGCTTTCTTT.

This chain joins TRBV28 and TRBJ1-5; the D gene is possibly TRBD1 (6 bases). CDR3 length equals 15 residues. The ends were cut back, 7 bases at V and 3 bases at J, with 16 bases in the middle. Germline CDR1 is MDHEN and CDR2 is SYDVKM. This chain's CDR3 is CASTPPGGPNQPQHF. The CDR3 DNA reads TGTGCCAGCACCCCCCCGGGGGGCCCCAATCAGCCCCAGCATTTT.

The CDR3 coding sequence is TGTGCCAGCAGCTCGGACAGGGACCCCAAAAACATTCAGTACTTC. Its protein product is CASSSDRDPKNIQYF. The chain links TRBV7-2 to TRBJ2-4, with 8 bases aligning to TRBD1. Germline V gene sequence: CDR1 SGHTA, CDR2 FQGNSA. This CDR3 has 15 residues. The V and J ends lost 4 bases and 2 bases, in that order; junction bases with no gene match: 4.

This chain links TRBV12-5 with TRBJ2-7, with D possibly being TRBD1 or TRBD2 (5 bases each). CDR3 size: 11 residues. Trimming took 4 bases from V and 6 from J, leaving 7 bases between them. CDR1 and CDR2 from the germline V gene are LGHNT and FRNRAP. In DNA form, the CDR3 reads TGTGCTAGTGGTTCCGGGGCCGAGCAGTACTTC. Translated, it gives CASGSGAEQYF.

This chain joins TRBV3-1 (or the pseudogene TRBV3-2) and TRBJ2-3; weak D call: TRBD2 (5 bases). There are 13 residues in the CDR3. The germline V gene encodes CDR1 LGHDT and CDR2 YNNKEL (reference sequence). V shed 3 bases and J shed 5 bases, with 9 bases lying between them. The CDR3 spells CASSQQREDTQYF. CDR3 bases: TGTGCCAGCAGCCAGCAGAGGGAAGATACGCAGTATTTT.

This rearrangement joins TRBV7-8 to TRBJ2-7; D is possibly TRBD2 (6 bases). Trimming took 3 bases from V and 0 from J, leaving 18 bases between them. This CDR3 comprises 17 residues. CDR1 and CDR2 (germline): SGHVS, FQNEAQ. CDR3 protein: CASSFPAGTGSSYEQYF. CDR3 DNA: TGTGCCAGCAGCTTCCCGGCCGGGACTGGGAGCTCCTACGAGCAGTACTTC.

This chain uses TRBV6-2 or TRBV6-3 with TRBJ2-2, with 7 bases fitting TRBD1. CDR3 length equals 15 residues. The junction had 1 base not matched to a gene; V was cut back by 0 bases and J by 3 bases. In germline, CDR1 is MNHEY, CDR2 SVGEGT. The CDR3 sequence is CASSYSTGYTGELFF. For the CDR3, the DNA is TGTGCCAGCAGTTACTCGACAGGGTACACCGGGGAGCTGTTTTTT.

The chain couples TRBV27 to TRBJ2-7; D tentatively fits TRBD1 or TRBD2 (5 bases each). Germline CDR1 is MNHEY and CDR2 is SMNVEV (reference sequence). The V end was cut by 6 bases, the J end by 0 bases, with 9 bases between. This CDR3 region has 13 residues. This CDR3 is CASSRDVSYEQYF. The CDR3 DNA sequence: TGTGCCAGCAGCAGGGACGTCTCCTACGAGCAGTACTTC.